The next 20 T cell receptor beta chains were all read from a single sample in a study of post-analysis software for immune sequencing data. Findings and limits, study-wide: TRBV5-6, TRBV5-1 and TRBV20-1 belonged to a set of about five TRBV segments that were more frequent in patients than controls.

Unique molecular identifiers were present in the TCR beta cDNA libraries. From the PCR reads, TCRdb called clonotypes with MiXCR, one entry per CDR3 protein. The repertoire consists of some 890,000 distinct CDR3 sequences, with approximately 53% occurring once and the leading ten covering 4.6%. These receptors have no known antigen. The sequenced sample was blood. The source is a girl aged 5-17 years with multiple sclerosis.

The chain employs TRBV29-1 and TRBJ2-3, with TRBD1 matching 7 bases. The CDR3 is 14 residues long. Losses at the gene ends were 2 bases for V and 1 base for J; bases not matched to a gene: 3. Germline CDR1 SQVTM, CDR2 ANQGSEA. This CDR3 reads CSVENTGGTDTQYF. The DNA for the CDR3 is TGCAGCGTTGAAAATACAGGGGGCACAGATACGCAGTATTTT.

The chain combines TRBV5-1 with TRBJ2-7, with D perhaps given as TRBD1 or TRBD2 (6 bases each). Germline assignment: CDR1 SGHRS and CDR2 YFSETQ. This CDR3 has 19 amino acids. V was shortened by 0 bases and J by 0 bases, with 22 bases between the two germline ends. The CDR3 nucleotides read TGCGCCAGCAGCTTGGCAGCCGGGGGCAAGGCTCACCTCTCCTACGAGCAGTACTTC. Translated, it gives CASSLAAGGKAHLSYEQYF.

Remarks on this clonotype: A read error may produce the germline difference seen at one junction end. The chain carries TRBV6-5 and TRBJ1-2; 11 positions match TRBD1. Germline V lookup: CDR1 MNHEY, CDR2 SVGAGI. The CDR3 runs to 14 residues. CDR3 protein: CAGSRTGGLYGYTF. The CDR3 region has the DNA TGTGCCGGCAGCAGGACAGGGGGCTTATATGGCTACACCTTC.

This clonotype showed up just a few times. The CDR3 sequence is CASSHTRTSGSNEQFF. In nucleotides, the CDR3 is TGTGCCAGCAGCCATACTCGGACTAGCGGGAGCAATGAGCAGTTCTTC. The V gene is TRBV11-2, the J gene TRBJ2-1; TRBD2 agrees at 13 bases. V lost 5 bases, J lost 6 bases, and 7 bases stayed unmatched. The CDR3 is 16 amino acids. In germline, CDR1 is SGHAT, CDR2 FQNNGV.

The chain carries TRBV7-9 and TRBJ2-3; 7 nucleotides line up with TRBD1. Germline CDR1 SEHNR, CDR2 FQNEAQ (reference sequence). The J segment lost 2 bases and the V segment lost 3 bases, leaving 5 bases of the junction unmatched. The CDR3 spans 15 residues. The CDR3 coding sequence is TGTGCCAGCAGCTTTGGACAGGTCACCACAGATACGCAGTATTTT. It codes for CASSFGQVTTDTQYF.

This clonotype was detected a few times. The chain employs TRBV19 and TRBJ2-7; weak D call: TRBD1 (5 bases). The germline V and J ends were trimmed by 2 bases and 6 bases, with 17 bases remaining between them. The CDR3 length is 15 residues. Germline values: CDR1 LNHDA, CDR2 SQIVND (reference sequence). The CDR3 nucleotides are TGTGCCAGTAGTATACAGGGAAGAACAACGGGCGAGCAGTACTTC. Protein sequence: CASSIQGRTTGEQYF.

The rearrangement uses TRBV20-1 and TRBJ2-1, with D tentatively TRBD2 (6 bases). The CDR3 has 15 residues. Germline-derived CDR1 and CDR2 are DFQATT and SNEGSKA (reference sequence). The V end lost 6 bases, the J end lost 3 bases, and 18 bases lay between the germline ends. The CDR3 nucleotides are TGCAGTGCCGCGGAGGGAGCGGGCATCTACAATGAGCAGTTCTTC. The encoded protein is CSAAEGAGIYNEQFF.

The chain recombines TRBV14 with TRBJ2-3; 9 bases agree with TRBD2. The CDR3 sequence is 16 residues long. After removal of 0 bases from V and 13 bases from J, the junction contained 14 bases not matched to a gene. Germline-derived CDR1 and CDR2 are SGHDN and FVKESK. The CDR3 loop is CASSQEGLAGSTRKYF. CDR3 sequence (DNA): TGTGCCAGCAGCCAAGAAGGGCTAGCGGGATCAACGAGGAAGTATTTT.

The chain employs TRBV5-1 and TRBJ1-4; D not certain. CDR1 SGHRS and CDR2 YFSETQ come from the germline V gene. Trimming pared 4 bases from V and 0 bases from J, leaving 7 bases between. The CDR3 is 14 residues long. CDR3 sequence: CASSPFATNEKLFF. In DNA form, the CDR3 reads TGCGCCAGCAGCCCGTTCGCAACTAATGAAAAACTGTTTTTT.

The rearrangement links TRBV5-1 to TRBJ2-3, with D hard to call. Trimming pared 4 bases from V and 2 bases from J, leaving 5 bases between. This CDR3 region has 12 residues. From germline, CDR1 is SGHRS and CDR2 YFSETQ. The CDR3 DNA sequence: TGCGCCAGCAGCATGAACACAGATACGCAGTATTTT. Amino acids: CASSMNTDTQYF.

This clonotype was recorded at least ten times. This rearrangement joins TRBV20-1 to TRBJ2-5; no firm D call. V was shortened by 6 bases and J by 5 bases, with 13 bases between the two germline ends. The CDR3 covers 12 residues. The germline V gene has CDR1 DFQATT and CDR2 SNEGSKA (reference sequence). CDR3 nucleotides: TGCAGTGCGTACAGAGCCGGGGAGACCCAGTACTTC. It yields the protein CSAYRAGETQYF.

The V and J genes are TRBV5-1 and TRBJ2-1; the D gene is possibly TRBD1 (6 bases). The end of the DNA aligns better with TRBJ2-7, so the J call may be wrong. CDR1 and CDR2 from the germline V gene are SGHRS and YFSETQ. CDR3 size: 16 residues. The CDR3 loop is CASSYSDSPPHYEQYF. The DNA for the CDR3 is TGCGCCAGCAGCTATTCGGACAGCCCTCCACACTACGAGCAGTACTTC.

V and J are TRBV5-1 and TRBJ2-1, with TRBD2 identical over 11 bases. V lost 0 bases to trimming and J lost 5 bases; unmatched junction nucleotides: 13. Germline V gives CDR1 SGHRS, CDR2 YFSETQ. The CDR3 length is 19 residues. The CDR3 protein is CASSLVAWVAGGVDNEQFF. The CDR3 bases are TGCGCCAGCAGCTTGGTCGCCTGGGTAGCGGGGGGGGTCGACAATGAGCAGTTCTTC.

The chain is built from TRBV28 and TRBJ2-1, with TRBD2 matching 9 bases. V shed 4 bases, J shed 6 bases, and the junction held 10 bases outside the gene matches. CDR1 and CDR2 (germline): MDHEN, SYDVKM. CDR3 length equals 16 residues. CDR3 region: CASSSPGREGFNEQFF. CDR3 bases: TGTGCCAGCAGTTCCCCTGGGCGGGAGGGATTCAATGAGCAGTTCTTC.

This CDR3 reads CATSDPGTGGSPYEQYF. The CDR3 region has the DNA TGTGCCACCAGTGATCCAGGGACAGGGGGCTCTCCCTACGAGCAGTACTTC. This chain connects TRBV24-1 to TRBJ2-7; 12 nucleotides agree with TRBD1. The trim removed 3 bases at V and 2 bases at J, leaving 7 bases unmatched. Germline CDR1 reads KGHDR; CDR2 reads SFDVKD. The CDR3 is 17 residues long.

The genes are TRBV27 and TRBJ2-7, with D perhaps given as TRBD1 or TRBD2 (5 bases each). In germline, CDR1 is MNHEY, CDR2 SMNVEV (reference sequence). The length of the CDR3 is 14 residues. Deletions cut 6 bases from V and 2 bases from J, with 14 bases between. This CDR3 reads CASRILGAPYEQYF. The CDR3 region has the DNA TGTGCCAGCAGGATACTAGGGGCTCCCTACGAGCAGTACTTC.

The sample holds a few counts of this clonotype. CDR3 region: CASSLAQQPQHF. CDR3 nucleotide sequence: TGTGCCAGCAGTTTAGCGCAGCAGCCCCAGCATTTT. The chain is built from TRBV12-3 or TRBV12-4 and TRBJ1-5; no clear D gene. Deletions cut 0 bases from V and 7 bases from J, with 4 bases between. This CDR3 has 12 residues.

This clonotype has only a few counts. The rearrangement links TRBV20-1 to TRBJ2-7; D gene uncertain. Trimming cost V 7 bases and J 7 bases, with 14 bases left between them. CDR1 and CDR2 from the germline V gene are DFQATT and SNEGSKA (reference sequence). The CDR3 loop spans 11 amino acids. This CDR3 is CSVRFYNEQYF. Written as DNA, the CDR3 is TGCAGTGTTAGGTTCTACAATGAGCAGTACTTC.

The chain carries TRBV12-3 or TRBV12-4 and TRBJ1-1; the D is unclear. The CDR3 covers 14 residues. V dropped 3 bases and J dropped 0 bases, with 8 bases sitting between them. CDR3 region: CASSFPGMNTEAFF. The CDR3, as DNA: TGTGCCAGCAGTTTTCCCGGAATGAACACTGAAGCTTTCTTT.

The chain has TRBV20-1 and TRBJ2-5; the match to TRBD2 covers 7 bases. This CDR3 contains 15 residues. CDR1 and CDR2 (germline): DFQATT, SNEGSKA (reference sequence). After removal of 0 bases from V and 0 bases from J, the junction contained 4 bases not matched to a gene. CDR3 coding DNA: TGCAGTGCTAGAGATTCTAGCGGAGACCAAGAGACCCAGTACTTC. It encodes CSARDSSGDQETQYF.